These 28 T cell receptor beta chains share one sample of origin, sequenced in a study of CD8 T cells in Susac syndrome. RNA was extracted with the RNeasy kit, and a quantity of about 0.5 to 1 ug was reverse transcribed using random hexamers. TCRdb ran MiXCR on the immunoSEQ multiplex PCR reads and lists one entry per CDR3 protein. In the table there are approximately 190,000 distinct CDR3 sequences, 95% of which are singletons. Sequenced material: CD4+ T cells from PBMCs. The receptor set was obtained from a human donor with Susac syndrome.

The genes are TRBV18 and TRBJ1-2, with TRBD1 identical over 10 bases. The CDR3 runs to 15 residues. Germline CDR1 is KGHSH and CDR2 is LQKENI. With 2 bases clipped from V and 4 bases from J, the junction kept 4 bases outside the gene matches. CDR3 sequence (DNA): TGTGCCAGCTCACCAATCGGACAGGGGGTCTATGGCTACACCTTC. Translation: CASSPIGQGVYGYTF.

V and J are TRBV30 and TRBJ1-2; no reliable D call. Germline CDR1 reads GTSNPN; CDR2 reads SVGIG (reference sequence). The germline V and J ends were trimmed by 0 bases and 8 bases, with 13 bases remaining between them. The CDR3 has 13 amino acids. Here the CDR3 DNA reads TGTGCCTGGAGTGTCAGCGTATCATTGGGCTACACCTTC. It is translated as CAWSVSVSLGYTF.

The V gene is TRBV6-5, the J gene TRBJ1-1; D is undetermined. Germline V lookup: CDR1 MNHEY, CDR2 SVGAGI. The CDR3 consists of 15 residues. The ends were cut back, 0 bases at V and 0 bases at J, with 8 bases in the middle. The CDR3 DNA reads as TGTGCCAGCAGTTACTCGAGGCGAATGAACACTGAAGCTTTCTTT. It yields the protein CASSYSRRMNTEAFF.

The chain recombines TRBV19 with TRBJ1-1; 7 bases are shared with TRBD1. The length of the CDR3 is 14 residues. V lost 3 bases to trimming and J lost 1 base; unmatched junction nucleotides: 2. CDR1 LNHDA and CDR2 SQIVND come from the germline V gene (reference sequence). The CDR3 reads CASSMDRTNTEAFF. In DNA, the CDR3 is TGTGCCAGTAGTATGGACAGGACGAACACTGAAGCTTTCTTT.

This clonotype was counted a single time. V and J are TRBV11-2 and TRBJ2-3; perhaps TRBD2 as D (6 bases). The V gene's germline CDR1 is SGHAT and CDR2 FQNNGV. The CDR3 consists of 18 residues. Trimming cost V 5 bases and J 0 bases, with 21 bases left between them. DNA for the CDR3: TGTGCCAGCAGCCCCACTCGTTGGGGGGTTACTAGCACAGATACGCAGTATTTT. Translation: CASSPTRWGVTSTDTQYF. Full variable domain (outside the CDR3, taken from reference TRBV11-2 and TRBJ2-3): EAGVAQSPRYKIIEKRQSVAFWCNPISGHATLYWYQQILGQGPKLLIQFQNNGVVDDSQLPKDRFSAERLKGVDSTLKIQPAKLEDSAVYLCASSPTRWGVTSTDTQYFGPGTRLTVL.

In nucleotides, the CDR3 is TGTGCCACCAGCCACCTGACAGGACCCGTCCGACAATCACCCCTCCACTTT. This gives the protein CATSHLTGPVRQSPLHF. This chain uses TRBV15 with TRBJ1-6; a weak D match, TRBD1 (6 bases). The CDR3 has 17 amino acids. Germline V gene sequence: CDR1 LNHNV, CDR2 YYDKDF (reference sequence). Trimming shortened V by 5 bases and J by 10 bases, and 24 bases separated the two germline ends. Using reference TRBV15 and TRBJ1-6 for the parts outside the CDR3, the full variable domain is DAMVIQNPRYQVTQFGKPVTLSCSQTLNHNVMYWYQQKSSQAPKLLFHYYDKDFNNEADTPDNFQSRRPNTSFCFLDIRSPGLGDTAMYLCATSHLTGPVRQSPLHFGNGTRLTVT.

The chain joins TRBV2 to TRBJ2-5; a possible D gene is TRBD2 (5 bases). The V gene lost 3 bases and the J gene lost 3 bases, with 14 bases spanning the gap. Looked up from germline, CDR1 is SNHLY and CDR2 is FYNNEI. This CDR3 is 15 amino acids long. CDR3 nucleotide sequence: TGTGCCAGCAGTGACGTGGCGGGTGGTAAAGAGACCCAGTACTTC. Translation: CASSDVAGGKETQYF.

The chain employs TRBV7-9 and TRBJ2-7; D could derive from TRBD1 or TRBD2 (6 bases each). CDR1 and CDR2 from the germline V gene are SEHNR and FQNEAQ (reference sequence). The V end was cut by 3 bases, the J end by 0 bases, with 18 bases between. The CDR3 loop spans 17 amino acids. CDR3 region: CASSFRGGGGSSYEQYF. CDR3 nucleotide sequence: TGTGCCAGCAGCTTTCGAGGGGGTGGGGGGAGCTCCTACGAGCAGTACTTC.

V gene TRBV25-1 combines with J gene TRBJ2-3; no firm D call. This CDR3 is built from 13 residues. V lost 4 bases to trimming and J lost 2 bases, with 7 bases between them. CDR1 is MGHDK, CDR2 SYGVNS, per germline. CDR3 nucleotides: TGTGCCAGCAGTGCACAGATCACAGATACGCAGTATTTT. It yields the protein CASSAQITDTQYF. Supplemented by reference TRBV25-1 and TRBJ2-3, the full variable domain reads EADIYQTPRYLVIGTGKKITLECSQTMGHDKMYWYQQDPGMELHLIHYSYGVNSTEKGDLSSESTVSRIRTEHFPLTLESARPSHTSQYLCASSAQITDTQYFGPGTRLTVL.

The V call is TRBV13, the J call TRBJ2-7, with TRBD1 identical over 7 bases. In germline, CDR1 is PRHDT, CDR2 FYEKMQ (reference sequence). The CDR3 is 15 amino acids. V gave up 2 bases and J gave up 3 bases; unmatched junction bases: 7. The DNA for the CDR3 is TGTGCCAGCAGCTTATCGGCCGGGACAGACTACGAGCAGTACTTC. This sequence encodes CASSLSAGTDYEQYF.

The chain couples TRBV20-1 to TRBJ2-7; D is undetermined. Germline V gives CDR1 DFQATT, CDR2 SNEGSKA (reference sequence). V was cut by 0 bases and J by 3 bases, with 3 bases left in between. The CDR3 has 11 amino acids. CDR3 bases: TGCAGTGCTAGAGATTACTACGAGCAGTACTTC. This encodes CSARDYYEQYF.

The V gene is TRBV20-1, the J gene TRBJ2-5, with D tentatively TRBD1 (6 bases). Between the trimmed V and J ends, which lost 2 bases and 6 bases, there was a span of 13 bases. Germline V CDR1 and CDR2: DFQATT, SNEGSKA (reference sequence). This CDR3 is 13 amino acids long. In DNA, the CDR3 is TGCAGTGCTAGACCTCAGGGGCGACAGACCCAGTACTTC. It specifies CSARPQGRQTQYF.

This rearrangement joins TRBV5-1 to TRBJ2-4, with 9 positions matching TRBD1. V gave up 4 bases and J gave up 7 bases; unmatched junction bases: 6. The CDR3 contains 14 residues. CDR1 and CDR2 from the germline V gene are SGHRS and YFSETQ. CDR3 residues: CASSPSGQGNIQYF. The CDR3 DNA reads as TGCGCCAGCAGCCCATCCGGACAGGGGAACATTCAGTACTTC.

This chain joins TRBV12-3 or TRBV12-4 and TRBJ2-2; 8 bases are shared with TRBD1. Unmatched junction bases numbered 7, after V lost 5 bases and J lost 8 bases. The CDR3 has 14 residues. CDR3 DNA: TGTGCCAGCAGTGTCCAGGGGGCGGCGGGGGAGCTGTTTTTT. This codes for CASSVQGAAGELFF.

The chain carries TRBV7-9 and TRBJ1-6; perhaps TRBD1 as D (5 bases). V shed 4 bases and J shed 0 bases, with 13 bases lying between them. The CDR3 length is 17 residues. Germline loops: CDR1 SEHNR, CDR2 FQNEAQ (reference sequence). The CDR3 here is CASSSDRLSSYNSPLHF. DNA of the CDR3: TGTGCCAGCAGCTCCGACAGACTGAGCTCCTATAATTCACCCCTCCACTTT. Full variable domain (missing parts from reference TRBV7-9 and TRBJ1-6): DTGVSQNPRHKITKRGQNVTFRCDPISEHNRLYWYRQTLGQGPEFLTYFQNEAQLEKSRLLSDRFSAERPKGSFSTLEIQRTEQGDSAMYLCASSSDRLSSYNSPLHFGNGTRLTVT.

CDR3 amino acids: CASSLSGLAGYEQYF. CDR3 nucleotide sequence: TGCGCCAGCAGCTTGTCGGGACTAGCGGGTTACGAGCAGTACTTC. The chain is built from TRBV5-1 and TRBJ2-7; 12 bases fit TRBD2. Germline-derived CDR1 and CDR2 are SGHRS and YFSETQ. The CDR3 is 15 residues long. V lost 1 base to trimming and J lost 4 bases; unmatched junction nucleotides: 3. Looking up the rest from reference TRBV5-1 and TRBJ2-7 gives the full variable domain: KAGVTQTPRYLIKTRGQQVTLSCSPISGHRSVSWYQQTPGQGLQFLFEYFSETQRNKGNFPGRFSGRQFSNSRSEMNVSTLELGDSALYLCASSLSGLAGYEQYFGPGTRLTVT.

This chain connects TRBV4-2 to TRBJ2-3, with D tentatively TRBD2 (7 bases). CDR1 and CDR2 (germline): LGHNA, YNFKEQ. The CDR3 length is 17 residues. The V end lost 0 bases, the J end lost 2 bases, and 15 bases lay between the germline ends. CDR3 DNA sequence: TGTGCCAGCAGCCAAGAGGGGCGGGGGCCCTACACAGATACGCAGTATTTT. It translates to CASSQEGRGPYTDTQYF.

This chain uses TRBV4-1 with TRBJ2-3; D is perhaps TRBD1 (6 bases). In germline, CDR1 is MGHRA, CDR2 YSYEKL. The CDR3 has 14 amino acids. V was cut by 2 bases and J by 3 bases, with 9 bases left in between. CDR3 DNA sequence: TGCGCCAGCAGCCAACCAGGGGTGACAGATACGCAGTATTTT. The encoded protein is CASSQPGVTDTQYF.

The V call is TRBV20-1, the J call TRBJ2-7; TRBD1 matches at 10 bases. Germline CDR1 reads DFQATT; CDR2 reads SNEGSKA (reference sequence). This CDR3 has 13 residues. J was trimmed by 2 bases and V by 4 bases; bases with no gene match: 2. CDR3 sequence: CSAIDRGPYEQYF. The CDR3 region has the DNA TGCAGTGCTATAGACAGGGGGCCCTACGAGCAGTACTTC.

The genes are TRBV12-5 and TRBJ2-5; 10 bases agree with TRBD1. This CDR3 has 14 amino acids. V gave up 6 bases and J gave up 14 bases; unmatched junction bases: 15. CDR1 and CDR2 (germline): LGHNT, FRNRAP. The CDR3 spells CASGRGQGLELQYF. CDR3 coding DNA: TGTGCTAGTGGACGGGGACAGGGGTTAGAGTTGCAATACTTC.

The chain uses TRBV20-1 and TRBJ2-2; D remains ambiguous. CDR1 is DFQATT, CDR2 SNEGSKA, per germline (reference sequence). CDR3 length equals 15 residues. Trimming stripped 8 bases from V and 4 bases from J, with 20 bases between. CDR3 nucleotides: TGCAGTCCTGGGCAGTCAATACTTTTCACCGGGGAGCTGTTTTTT. Protein sequence: CSPGQSILFTGELFF.

The V gene is TRBV4-1, the J gene TRBJ1-5; no clear D gene. CDR1 is MGHRA, CDR2 YSYEKL, per germline. V lost 0 bases and J 5 bases, leaving 17 bases between the germline ends. CDR3 size: 17 residues. DNA of the CDR3: TGCGCCAGCAGCCAAGAATTAGGTCGTCGGGGTCATCAGCCCCAGCATTTT. Its translation: CASSQELGRRGHQPQHF.

V usage is TRBV20-1 and J usage is TRBJ2-1, with D unresolved. Trimming shortened V by 6 bases and J by 5 bases, and 11 bases separated the two germline ends. The CDR3 covers 12 residues. Germline V lookup: CDR1 DFQATT, CDR2 SNEGSKA (reference sequence). DNA for the CDR3: TGCAGTGCCGCGAGGCCTAACAATGAGCAGTTCTTC. Residues: CSAARPNNEQFF.

The chain employs TRBV19 and TRBJ1-2, with D possibly being TRBD1 (6 bases). The CDR3 extends over 14 amino acids. Trimming removed 4 bases from V and 3 bases from J, with 12 bases in between. CDR1 LNHDA and CDR2 SQIVND come from the germline V gene (reference sequence). This CDR3 is CASSSPGEDYGYTF. Written as DNA, the CDR3 is TGTGCCAGTAGTAGTCCAGGGGAGGACTATGGCTACACCTTC.

This chain connects TRBV7-8 to TRBJ1-2; D is undetermined. The CDR3 is made up of 13 amino acids. V lost 0 bases and J 4 bases, leaving 6 bases between the germline ends. Per germline, CDR1 SGHVS and CDR2 FQNEAQ. The CDR3 loop is CASSLANSYGYTF. CDR3 DNA: TGTGCCAGCAGCTTAGCGAACAGCTATGGCTACACCTTC.

This clonotype was seen a single time. The chain couples TRBV30 to TRBJ2-7; D remains unclear. The ends were cut back, 7 bases at V and 0 bases at J, with 16 bases in the middle. CDR1 and CDR2 from the germline V gene are GTSNPN and SVGIG (reference sequence). There are 14 residues in the CDR3. The CDR3 bases are TGTGCCTCCAAGTCGCGTTTAAGCTCCTACGAGCAGTACTTC. It is translated as CASKSRLSSYEQYF.

This clonotype was observed a single time. The chain joins TRBV20-1 to TRBJ2-5; 11 bases are a match to TRBD2. This CDR3 comprises 19 residues. Germline-derived CDR1 and CDR2 are DFQATT and SNEGSKA (reference sequence). The V gene end was trimmed by 0 bases and the J gene end by 4 bases; junction bases not matched to a gene: 16. CDR3 coding DNA: TGCAGTGCTAGAGACGGAGTTGGGCTTAGCGGGGGGGCCTTAGAGACCCAGTACTTC. Residues: CSARDGVGLSGGALETQYF.

In the case of this clonotype: The junction shows a germline mismatch at one end, possibly a read error. V gene TRBV7-6 combines with J gene TRBJ1-2; perhaps TRBD1 as D (5 bases). CDR3 length: 11 amino acids. CDR1 is SGHVS, CDR2 FNYEAQ, per germline. The CDR3 loop reads CASSPWGTRPF. The CDR3 DNA reads as TGTGCCAGCAGCCCATGGGGGACCCGCCCCTTC.